This entry features one T cell receptor beta chain sequence. The germline gives CDR1 KGHDR, CDR2 SFDVKD. Germline trimming cut 10 bases from V and 3 bases from J; bases unmatched to any gene: 8. This CDR3 has 14 residues. This specimen belongs to a study of blood T cells in healthy people across ages. Turning to the study itself: Template switching recovered approximately one barcoded beta molecule for every two T cells.

Donor samples were obtained from healthy Caucasian individuals from Russia, aged about 6 to 100. Extractions gave at least 5 micrograms of total RNA per sample. Using a J-beta primer mix together with a sample-barcoded 5' primer, a second PCR was run for about 6 to 12 cycles. TCRdb passed the 5' RACE reads through MiXCR, listing each CDR3 protein once. Seen here are approximately 770,000 distinct CDR3 sequences, over 45% observed once, and the top ten hold around 22%. The chain uses TRBV24-1 and TRBJ2-3, with 8 bases that match TRBD2. Sample: blood. The TCR originated in a man aged 25-45 years in good health. The CDR3 nucleotides are TGTGCCACTCACCGGGGCGGGAGGACAGATACGCAGTATTTT. Its protein product is CATHRGGRTDTQYF.